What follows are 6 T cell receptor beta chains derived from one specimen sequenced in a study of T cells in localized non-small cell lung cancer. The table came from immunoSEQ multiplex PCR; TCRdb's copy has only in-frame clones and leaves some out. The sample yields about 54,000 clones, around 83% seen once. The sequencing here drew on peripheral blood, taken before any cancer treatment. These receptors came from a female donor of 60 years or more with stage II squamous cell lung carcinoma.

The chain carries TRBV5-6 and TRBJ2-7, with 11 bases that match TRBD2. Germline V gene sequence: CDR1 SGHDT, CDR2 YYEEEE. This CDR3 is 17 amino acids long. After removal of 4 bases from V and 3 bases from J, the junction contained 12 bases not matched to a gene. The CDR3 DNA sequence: TGTGCCAGCAGCCTGCTCGGGGTAGCGGGGGGGCTCTACGAGCAGTACTTC. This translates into CASSLLGVAGGLYEQYF.

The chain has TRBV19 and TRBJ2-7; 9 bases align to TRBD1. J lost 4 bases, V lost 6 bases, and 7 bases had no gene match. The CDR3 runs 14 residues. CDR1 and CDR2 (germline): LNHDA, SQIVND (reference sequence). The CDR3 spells CASRPRDRAYEQYF. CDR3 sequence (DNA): TGTGCCAGTAGACCCCGGGACAGGGCGTACGAGCAGTACTTC.

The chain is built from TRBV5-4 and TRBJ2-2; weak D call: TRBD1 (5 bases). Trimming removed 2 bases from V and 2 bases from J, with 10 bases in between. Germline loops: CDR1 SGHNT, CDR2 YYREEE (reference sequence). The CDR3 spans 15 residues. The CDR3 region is CASSFDSFNTGELFF. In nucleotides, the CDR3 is TGTGCCAGCAGCTTTGACAGCTTTAACACCGGGGAGCTGTTTTTT.

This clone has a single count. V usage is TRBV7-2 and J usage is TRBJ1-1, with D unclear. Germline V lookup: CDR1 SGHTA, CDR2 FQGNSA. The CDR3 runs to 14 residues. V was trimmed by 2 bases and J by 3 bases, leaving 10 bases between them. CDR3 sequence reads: CASSLSIMDTEAFF. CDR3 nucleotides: TGTGCCAGCAGCTTAAGCATCATGGACACTGAAGCTTTCTTT.

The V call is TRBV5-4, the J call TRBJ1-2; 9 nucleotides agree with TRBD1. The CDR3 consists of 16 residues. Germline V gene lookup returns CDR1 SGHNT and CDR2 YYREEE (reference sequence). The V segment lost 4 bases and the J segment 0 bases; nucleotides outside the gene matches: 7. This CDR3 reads CASSATGGRANYGYTF. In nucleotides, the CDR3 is TGTGCCAGCAGCGCCACAGGGGGCCGGGCTAACTATGGCTACACCTTC.

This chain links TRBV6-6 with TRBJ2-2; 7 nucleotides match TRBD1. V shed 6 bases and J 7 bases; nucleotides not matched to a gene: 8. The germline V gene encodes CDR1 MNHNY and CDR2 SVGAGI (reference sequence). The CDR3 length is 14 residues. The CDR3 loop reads CASRPGGSDGELFF. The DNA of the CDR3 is TGTGCCAGCAGACCAGGGGGTTCGGACGGGGAGCTGTTTTTT.